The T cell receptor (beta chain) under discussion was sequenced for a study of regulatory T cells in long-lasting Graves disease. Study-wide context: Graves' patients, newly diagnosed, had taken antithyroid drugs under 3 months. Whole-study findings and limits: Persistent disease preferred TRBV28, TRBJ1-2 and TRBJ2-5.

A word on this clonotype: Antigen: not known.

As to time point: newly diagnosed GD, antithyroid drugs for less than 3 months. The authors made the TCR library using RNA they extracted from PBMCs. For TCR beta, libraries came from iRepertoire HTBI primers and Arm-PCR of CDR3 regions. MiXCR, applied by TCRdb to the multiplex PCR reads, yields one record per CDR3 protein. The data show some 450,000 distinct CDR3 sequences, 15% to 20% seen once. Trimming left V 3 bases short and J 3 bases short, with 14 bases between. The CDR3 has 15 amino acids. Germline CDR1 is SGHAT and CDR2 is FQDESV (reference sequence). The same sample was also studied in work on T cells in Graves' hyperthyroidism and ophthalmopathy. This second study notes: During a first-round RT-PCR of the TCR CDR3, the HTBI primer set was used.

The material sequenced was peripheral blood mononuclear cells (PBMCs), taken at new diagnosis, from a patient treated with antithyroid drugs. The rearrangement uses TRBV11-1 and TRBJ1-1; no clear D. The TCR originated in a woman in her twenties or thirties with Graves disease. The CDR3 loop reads CASSFAGSTDTEAFF. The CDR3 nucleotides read TGTGCCAGCAGCTTCGCTGGGTCGACCGACACTGAAGCTTTCTTT.